These 19 T cell receptor beta chains came from one sample sequenced in a study of cytomegalovirus exposure and HLA in healthy donors. The PCR made use of 60 Vbeta and 13 Jbeta primers. Sequencing was performed with immunoSEQ multiplex PCR; in TCRdb, only in-frame clones are kept and a portion is missing. The repertoire consists of about 160,000 clones, with 71% occurring once and the leading ten covering under 3.5%. The material sequenced was PBMCs. The receptors here all came from a woman aged 25 to 39 in good health and CMV-seronegative.

This clone was found once. The V call is TRBV27, the J call TRBJ2-2; D is perhaps TRBD1 (6 bases). This CDR3 is built from 16 residues. The germline V gene has CDR1 MNHEY and CDR2 SMNVEV (reference sequence). V was shortened by 5 bases and J by 6 bases, with 19 bases between the two germline ends. The CDR3 sequence: CASSQYSGDSPGELFF. CDR3 DNA sequence: TGTGCCAGCAGTCAATACTCAGGGGATAGTCCCGGGGAGCTGTTTTTT.

The CDR3 coding sequence is TGTGCCAGCAGGGGCAGGGGGAGCAATCAGCCCCAGCATTTT. Its protein is CASRGRGSNQPQHF. The chain recombines TRBV27 with TRBJ1-5; TRBD1 matches 7 bases. The CDR3 totals 14 residues. V dropped 6 bases and J dropped 1; count of bases not matched to a gene: 3. Germline-derived CDR1 and CDR2 are MNHEY and SMNVEV (reference sequence).

The chain combines TRBV6-1 with TRBJ2-2; possible D gene TRBD2, 5 bases. In germline, CDR1 is MNHNS, CDR2 SASEGT. Trimming took 0 bases from V and 9 from J, leaving 8 bases between them. This CDR3 region has 13 residues. DNA of the CDR3: TGTGCCAGCAGTGAAGCGAGGAGGCGGGAGCTGTTTTTT. It translates to CASSEARRRELFF.

The gene calls are TRBV9 and TRBJ2-1; D perhaps matches TRBD2 (5 bases). CDR3 size: 16 residues. V was shortened by 4 bases and J by 2 bases, with 16 bases between the two germline ends. Germline values: CDR1 SGDLS, CDR2 YYNGEE. Here the CDR3 DNA reads TGTGCCAGCAGCTCCATGCACGGGGAGACCTACAATGAGCAGTTCTTC. Protein sequence: CASSSMHGETYNEQFF.

The V and J genes are TRBV6-5 and TRBJ1-1; 10 bases map to TRBD1. V lost 6 bases, J lost 4 bases, and 8 bases stayed unmatched. Germline V CDR1 and CDR2: MNHEY, SVGAGI. The length of the CDR3 is 15 residues. Here the CDR3 reads CASRDRGLSGTEAFF. CDR3 coding DNA: TGTGCCAGCAGAGACAGGGGGCTGAGTGGCACTGAAGCTTTCTTT.

The CDR3 reads CASSLQDWYGYTF. CDR3 in DNA: TGTGCCAGCAGCTTGCAGGACTGGTATGGCTACACCTTC. This chain connects TRBV7-9 to TRBJ1-2; D ambiguous. Germline V CDR1 and CDR2: SEHNR, FQNEAQ (reference sequence). The length of the CDR3 is 13 residues. The germline V and J ends were trimmed by 3 bases and 5 bases, with 10 bases remaining between them.

The V and J genes are TRBV5-1 and TRBJ1-5; D is possibly TRBD1 (5 bases). The V gene's germline CDR1 is SGHRS and CDR2 YFSETQ. V was clipped by 4 bases and J by 3 bases, with 11 bases between them. The CDR3 runs 14 residues. DNA of the CDR3: TGCGCCAGCAGCCGTGACAGTTCCAATCAGCCCCAGCATTTT. Its translation: CASSRDSSNQPQHF.

J is TRBJ2-5 and V is TRBV5-4, with TRBD1 as a possible D gene (6 bases). The CDR3 contains 15 residues. Trimming took 4 bases from V and 1 from J, leaving 14 bases between them. The germline gives CDR1 SGHNT, CDR2 YYREEE (reference sequence). The CDR3 region has the DNA TGTGCCAGCAGCCTGCAGGGGTCCTTCCAAGAGACCCAGTACTTC. The encoded protein is CASSLQGSFQETQYF.

This clone was counted a single time. V is TRBV6-5 and J is TRBJ2-1; D perhaps matches TRBD1 (5 bases). The CDR3 runs to 16 residues. Germline CDR1 is MNHEY and CDR2 is SVGAGI. Trimming left V 0 bases short and J 2 bases short, with 11 bases between. Here the CDR3 reads CASSYSLQDPYNEQFF. The CDR3 DNA sequence: TGTGCCAGCAGTTACTCCCTACAGGACCCCTACAATGAGCAGTTCTTC.

The chain joins TRBV14 to TRBJ2-2; D possibly corresponds to TRBD1 (6 bases). CDR3 length equals 17 residues. Germline CDR1 SGHDN, CDR2 FVKESK. Deletions cut 0 bases from V and 3 bases from J, with 14 bases between. Written as DNA, the CDR3 is TGTGCCAGCAGCCAAGATGAGTACAGGGACGACACCGGGGAGCTGTTTTTT. As protein: CASSQDEYRDDTGELFF.

The V call is TRBV9, the J call TRBJ2-6, with D possibly matching TRBD2 (6 bases). The ends were cut back, 0 bases at V and 3 bases at J, with 13 bases in the middle. The germline gives CDR1 SGDLS, CDR2 YYNGEE. The CDR3 spans 17 residues. The CDR3 loop reads CASSVGLDTFGANVLTF. CDR3 DNA: TGTGCCAGCAGCGTAGGACTAGATACTTTTGGGGCCAACGTCCTGACTTTC.

V and J are TRBV4-3 and TRBJ2-7, with TRBD1 matching 8 bases. The CDR3 loop spans 18 amino acids. In germline, CDR1 is LGHNA, CDR2 YSLEER. V shed 0 bases and J 2 bases; nucleotides not matched to a gene: 12. The CDR3 coding sequence is TGCGCCAGCAGCCAAGATCTAGACAGGGGTATCTACGCCTACGAGCAGTACTTC. Its protein is CASSQDLDRGIYAYEQYF.

The CDR3 protein is CASSILAGGPNEQYF. DNA of the CDR3: TGTGCCAGCAGCATACTAGCGGGGGGCCCCAACGAGCAGTACTTC. This chain joins TRBV7-2 and TRBJ2-7; the match to TRBD2 covers 12 bases. The CDR3 has 15 residues. Germline-derived CDR1 and CDR2 are SGHTA and FQGNSA. V dropped 5 bases and J dropped 5; count of bases not matched to a gene: 7.

The chain is built from TRBV9 and TRBJ1-3; D gene unclear. Trimming removed 7 bases at V and 4 bases at J, with 12 bases between. In germline, CDR1 is SGDLS, CDR2 YYNGEE. The CDR3 sequence is 13 residues long. Here the CDR3 DNA reads TGTGCCAGCTCCTTTTTTCCCGGAAACACCATATATTTT. Residues: CASSFFPGNTIYF.

The chain uses TRBV4-3 and TRBJ2-1; 9 nucleotides match TRBD2. Germline V gene sequence: CDR1 LGHNA, CDR2 YSLEER. The CDR3 is 16 amino acids. The junction had 7 bases not matched to a gene; V was cut back by 0 bases and J by 7 bases. CDR3: CASSQDSASGANEQFF. Written as DNA, the CDR3 is TGCGCCAGCAGCCAAGATAGCGCTAGCGGGGCAAATGAGCAGTTCTTC.

The rearrangement joins TRBV10-3 to TRBJ1-5; weak D call: TRBD1 (6 bases). The CDR3 is made up of 15 amino acids. V was pared by 3 bases and J by 4 bases, with 13 bases between. In germline, CDR1 is ENHRY, CDR2 SYGVKD. The DNA of the CDR3 is TGTGCCATCAGTGAAAGGGACAATTCTAATCAGCCCCAGCATTTT. This codes for CAISERDNSNQPQHF.

The rearrangement uses TRBV21-1 and TRBJ1-5; the table assigns TRBD1, which was not confirmed against the DNA. TRBV21-1 is a recognized pseudogene. The CDR3 is 16 amino acids. Written as DNA, the CDR3 is TGTGCCAGCAGCAAGGTGACGGCAGGGAACAATCAGCCCCAGCATTTT. Its translation: CASSKVTAGNNQPQHF.

The rearrangement links TRBV19 to TRBJ1-4, with D perhaps matching TRBD1 (6 bases). V was shortened by 4 bases and J by 7 bases, with 10 bases between the two germline ends. Germline CDR1 is LNHDA and CDR2 is SQIVND (reference sequence). The CDR3 runs to 13 residues. The CDR3 loop reads CASSTGQSEKLFF. As DNA, the CDR3 is TGTGCCAGTAGTACCGGACAGTCTGAAAAACTGTTTTTT.

The chain uses TRBV7-9 and TRBJ2-7; D not resolved. In germline, CDR1 is SEHNR, CDR2 FQNEAQ (reference sequence). The CDR3 is 15 residues long. Between the trimmed V and J ends, which lost 7 bases and 2 bases, there was a span of 18 bases. The CDR3 reads CASNRLDRKTYEQYF. CDR3 DNA sequence: TGTGCCAGCAACCGACTGGATCGAAAGACCTACGAGCAGTACTTC.